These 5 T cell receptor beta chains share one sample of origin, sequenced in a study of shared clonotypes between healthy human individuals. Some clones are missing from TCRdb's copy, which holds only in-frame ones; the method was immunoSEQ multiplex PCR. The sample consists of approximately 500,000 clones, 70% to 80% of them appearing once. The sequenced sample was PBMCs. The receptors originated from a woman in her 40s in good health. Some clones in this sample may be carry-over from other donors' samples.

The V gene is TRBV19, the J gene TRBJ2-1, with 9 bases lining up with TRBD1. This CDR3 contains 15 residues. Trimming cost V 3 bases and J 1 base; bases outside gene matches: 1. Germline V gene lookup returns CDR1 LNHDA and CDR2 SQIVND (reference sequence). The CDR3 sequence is CASSIDRGSYNEQFF. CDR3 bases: TGTGCCAGTAGTATCGACAGGGGGTCCTACAATGAGCAGTTCTTC.

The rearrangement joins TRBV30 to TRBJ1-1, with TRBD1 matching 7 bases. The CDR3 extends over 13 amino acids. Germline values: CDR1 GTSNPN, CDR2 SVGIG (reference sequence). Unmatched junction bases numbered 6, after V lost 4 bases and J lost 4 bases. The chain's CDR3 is CAWTQGEFTEAFF. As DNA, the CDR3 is TGTGCCTGGACCCAGGGGGAATTCACTGAAGCTTTCTTT. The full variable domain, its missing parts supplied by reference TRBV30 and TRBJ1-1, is SQTIHQWPATLVQPVGSPLSLECTVEGTSNPNLYWYRQAAGRGLQLLFYSVGIGQISSEVPQNLSASRPQDRQFILSSKKLLLSDSGFYLCAWTQGEFTEAFFGQGTRLTVV.

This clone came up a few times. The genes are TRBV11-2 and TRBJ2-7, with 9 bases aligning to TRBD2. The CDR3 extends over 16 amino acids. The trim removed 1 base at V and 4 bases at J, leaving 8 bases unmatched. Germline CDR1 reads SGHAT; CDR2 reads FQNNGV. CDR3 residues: CASSLVLRTSAYEQYF. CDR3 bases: TGTGCCAGCAGCTTAGTCTTGCGGACTAGCGCTTACGAGCAGTACTTC.

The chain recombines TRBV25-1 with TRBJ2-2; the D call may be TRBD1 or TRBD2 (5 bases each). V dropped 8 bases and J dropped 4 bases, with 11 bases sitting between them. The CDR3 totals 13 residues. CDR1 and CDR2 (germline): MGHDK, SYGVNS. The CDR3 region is CASGRDGTGELFF. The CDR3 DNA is TGTGCCAGCGGCCGGGACGGCACCGGGGAGCTGTTTTTT. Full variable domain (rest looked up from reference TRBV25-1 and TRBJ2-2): EADIYQTPRYLVIGTGKKITLECSQTMGHDKMYWYQQDPGMELHLIHYSYGVNSTEKGDLSSESTVSRIRTEHFPLTLESARPSHTSQYLCASGRDGTGELFFGEGSRLTVL.

CDR3: CASSSLAGGGSYEQYF. Here the CDR3 DNA reads TGTGCCAGCAGCTCTCTAGCGGGAGGGGGGTCCTACGAGCAGTACTTC. The gene calls are TRBV7-6 and TRBJ2-7; 12 bases line up with TRBD2. J gave up 1 base and V 4 bases, and 5 bases lay outside the gene matches. The CDR3 runs to 16 residues. Germline CDR1 is SGHVS and CDR2 is FNYEAQ.